A single sample is the source of the 2 T cell receptor beta chains below, sequenced in a study of blood T cell repertoires in COVID-19 (dated by TCRdb to 2019 to 2021). Library construction relied on the immunoSEQ multiplex PCR assay. TCRdb carries this immuneACCESS record with in-frame sequences only. Its versions omit some clonotypes, under half of them owing to an unresolved V gene in the studies checked, with the rest unexplained. The sample contains some 290,000 clones, 81% of them found a single time. The ten largest clones take up about 2.9% of the sample. The specimen was peripheral blood. These receptors came from a woman between 55 and 75 years old with active or convalescent COVID-19.

The rearrangement uses TRBV5-1 and TRBJ2-2; D perhaps matches TRBD1 (6 bases). Trimming left V 0 bases short and J 5 bases short, with 17 bases between. This CDR3 spans 17 amino acids. Per the germline V gene, CDR1 is SGHRS and CDR2 is YFSETQ. The CDR3 region is CASSLAYRAQRTGELFF. Written as DNA, the CDR3 is TGCGCCAGCAGCTTGGCATACAGGGCGCAGAGGACCGGGGAGCTGTTTTTT.

This sequence joins TRBV9 and TRBJ2-3; TRBD2 agrees at 11 bases. The germline V gene has CDR1 SGDLS and CDR2 YYNGEE. With 3 bases clipped from V and 4 bases from J, the junction kept 1 base outside the gene matches. The CDR3 has 14 residues. The CDR3 loop reads CASSGLAGPDTQYF. The CDR3 DNA sequence: TGTGCCAGCAGCGGACTAGCGGGGCCAGATACGCAGTATTTT.